This entry lists 15 T cell receptor beta chains sequenced from one sample in a study of human T cells and chemical hapten exposure. TCRdb re-derived calls from the RACE reads in MiXCR, one entry per CDR3 protein. The data hold 55,000 to 75,000 distinct CDR3 sequences, with around 7% observed a single time. The time point denotes: pre-sensitization, week 0. Treatment here: therapeutic diphenylcyclopropenone sensitization with weekly scalp DPC. The specimen was whole blood, collected in connection with sensitization to the hapten diphenylcyclopropenone (DPC). The source of these receptors is a woman aged 30 to 39 with alopecia areata. Some clones in this sample may be carry-over from other donors' samples.

This clonotype appeared many times. The chain carries TRBV3-1 and TRBJ2-5, with 7 bases lining up with TRBD1. The CDR3 is made up of 15 amino acids. J was trimmed by 2 bases and V by 3 bases; bases with no gene match: 6. Germline V gene sequence: CDR1 LGHDT, CDR2 YNNKEL (reference sequence). CDR3: CASSHRTGGQETQYF. In DNA form, the CDR3 reads TGTGCCAGCAGCCACAGGACAGGAGGACAAGAGACCCAGTACTTC.

This clonotype was seen many times. This chain uses TRBV6-5 with TRBJ1-6; D not resolved. Germline V gene lookup returns CDR1 MNHEY and CDR2 SVGAGI. Trimming removed 6 bases from V and 5 bases from J, with 14 bases in between. There are 15 residues in the CDR3. In DNA, the CDR3 is TGTGCCAGCAGATCAACGGGGTACCATAATTCACCCCTCCACTTT. Its translation: CASRSTGYHNSPLHF.

This clonotype was seen at least ten times. The rearrangement uses TRBV24-1 and TRBJ1-1, with D unresolved. The V gene's germline CDR1 is KGHDR and CDR2 SFDVKD. Trimming took 9 bases from V and 4 from J, leaving 11 bases between them. This CDR3 contains 12 residues. CDR3 sequence: CATDCTRTEAFF. The CDR3 nucleotides read TGTGCCACCGACTGTACCCGCACTGAAGCTTTCTTT.

This clonotype has at least ten counts. The rearrangement links TRBV9 to TRBJ2-7; D is unclear. In germline, CDR1 is SGDLS, CDR2 YYNGEE. The germline V and J ends were trimmed by 0 bases and 3 bases, with 13 bases remaining between them. The CDR3 length is 15 residues. Here the CDR3 reads CASSVADGSYYEQYF. CDR3 DNA: TGTGCCAGCAGCGTAGCTGATGGCAGCTACTACGAGCAGTACTTC.

This clonotype was counted at least ten times. This chain links TRBV7-2 with TRBJ2-5; possibly TRBD2 for D (5 bases). The germline CDR1 and CDR2 sequences are SGHTA and FQGNSA. Trimming shortened V by 5 bases and J by 2 bases, and 15 bases separated the two germline ends. CDR3 length: 15 amino acids. Written as DNA, the CDR3 is TGTGCCAGCAGCCCGGGTCTAGCCGTGCAAGAGACCCAGTACTTC. This gives the protein CASSPGLAVQETQYF.

This clonotype was observed a handful of times. The chain joins TRBV19 to TRBJ1-5; D is undetermined. Germline CDR1 LNHDA, CDR2 SQIVND (reference sequence). The CDR3 sequence is 15 residues long. V gave up 0 bases and J gave up 0 bases, with 6 bases separating them. CDR3 sequence reads: CASSIDSFSNQPQHF. The CDR3 region has the DNA TGTGCCAGTAGTATAGACAGCTTTAGCAATCAGCCCCAGCATTTT.

This clonotype was picked up many times. The V call is TRBV7-9, the J call TRBJ1-5; 10 bases line up with TRBD1. The CDR3 spans 16 residues. CDR1 and CDR2 (germline): SEHNR, FQNEAQ (reference sequence). J gave up 6 bases and V 1 base, and 6 bases lay outside the gene matches. In DNA, the CDR3 is TGTGCCAGCAGCTTAGATGTTGGGACAGGGGTTCAGCCCCAGCATTTT. Translated: CASSLDVGTGVQPQHF.

In this sample, this clonotype turned up many times. The chain is built from TRBV4-2 and TRBJ2-3, with TRBD2 matching over 11 bases. Trimming cost V 0 bases and J 4 bases; bases outside gene matches: 3. Germline-derived CDR1 and CDR2 are LGHNA and YNFKEQ. The CDR3 loop spans 16 amino acids. DNA of the CDR3: TGTGCCAGCAGCCAAGATACTAGCGGGGGTCCAGATACGCAGTATTTT. It is translated as CASSQDTSGGPDTQYF.

This clonotype was observed many times. The chain has TRBV12-3 or TRBV12-4 and TRBJ1-1; TRBD1 might be the D (5 bases). With 3 bases removed from V and 6 bases from J, the gap between germline ends came to 8 bases. This CDR3 has 12 residues. CDR3 in DNA: TGTGCCAGCAGTTTTCAGGGCTCTGAAGCTTTCTTT. Encoded protein: CASSFQGSEAFF.

This clonotype was found many times. The chain carries TRBV14 and TRBJ2-1; possibly TRBD1 for D (5 bases). The CDR3 is made up of 14 amino acids. In germline, CDR1 is SGHDN, CDR2 FVKESK. Trimming removed 1 base from V and 9 bases from J, with 13 bases in between. The CDR3 DNA follows: TGTGCCAGCAGCCAAGGGATGCAGGGCTTTGAGCAGTTCTTC. This codes for CASSQGMQGFEQFF. The variable domain in full, with the rest retrieved from reference TRBV14 and TRBJ2-1, is EAGVTQFPSHSVIEKGQTVTLRCDPISGHDNLYWYRRVMGKEIKFLLHFVKESKQDESGMPNNRFLAERTGGTYSTLKVQPAELEDSGVYFCASSQGMQGFEQFFGPGTRLTVL.

This clonotype was recorded many times. The genes are TRBV27 and TRBJ2-5, with D possibly TRBD2 on 6 matching bases. With 2 bases removed from V and 8 bases from J, the gap between germline ends came to 12 bases. Germline V gives CDR1 MNHEY, CDR2 SMNVEV (reference sequence). The CDR3 spans 13 residues. The CDR3 DNA is TGTGCCAGCAGTTTAGGCAGGGAGGATACCCAGTACTTC. Protein product: CASSLGREDTQYF.

This clonotype has ten or more counts. The rearrangement joins TRBV7-9 to TRBJ1-5, with D tentatively TRBD1 (6 bases). Trimming pared 4 bases from V and 2 bases from J, leaving 24 bases between. Germline V gene lookup returns CDR1 SEHNR and CDR2 FQNEAQ (reference sequence). The CDR3 is 19 amino acids. The CDR3 region is CASSSQHFTGSPGNQPQHF. DNA for the CDR3: TGTGCCAGCAGCTCCCAACACTTCACAGGGTCCCCGGGCAATCAGCCCCAGCATTTT.

This clonotype came up many times. The genes are TRBV10-3 and TRBJ1-3, with 7 bases fitting TRBD1. V trimming: 2 bases; J trimming: 0 bases; junction bases outside the gene matches: 10. The CDR3 loop spans 18 amino acids. The germline V gene encodes CDR1 ENHRY and CDR2 SYGVKD. As DNA, the CDR3 is TGTGCCATCAGTGAGGGCCGGGACAGACCGAGCTCTGGAAACACCATATATTTT. Translating gives CAISEGRDRPSSGNTIYF.

This clonotype was seen more than once but under ten times. The chain employs TRBV7-9 and TRBJ2-5, with D tentatively TRBD2 (5 bases). Germline V gene sequence: CDR1 SEHNR, CDR2 FQNEAQ (reference sequence). The V end was cut by 2 bases, the J end by 3 bases, with 7 bases between. CDR3 length: 13 residues. The CDR3, as DNA: TGTGCCAGCAGCTTACCCGGGGAAGAGACCCAGTACTTC. Its protein is CASSLPGEETQYF.

The chain combines TRBV19 with TRBJ2-1, with 8 bases matching TRBD2. Losses at the gene ends were 2 bases for V and 9 bases for J; bases not matched to a gene: 12. This CDR3 contains 16 residues. Per the germline V gene, CDR1 is LNHDA and CDR2 is SQIVND (reference sequence). For the CDR3, the DNA is TGTGCCAGTAGTATAATGGGAGCGGGGGCCCCTCTTGAGCAGTTCTTC. It specifies CASSIMGAGAPLEQFF.